This T cell receptor beta chain derives from a study of human T cells and chemical hapten exposure. Time point indicated: healthy volunteer bleed at 2 weeks. Researchers extracted total RNA from unfractionated whole blood. This CDR3 has 15 residues. Germline trimming cut 5 bases from V and 1 base from J; bases unmatched to any gene: 8. Germline values: CDR1 SGHRS, CDR2 YFSETQ. What the library attached to individual cDNA molecules were unique molecular identifiers. In TCRdb, the RACE reads were re-called with MiXCR into one record per CDR3 protein. The table includes 130,000 or so distinct CDR3 sequences, 9% to 10% detected once. In its sample, this clonotype was seen a few times.

The J gene is TRBJ1-1, the V gene TRBV5-1; 7 nucleotides match TRBD1. This TCR was sampled from a male donor in good health. Some clones in this sample may be carry-over from other donors' samples. The material sequenced was whole blood. The CDR3 DNA follows: TGCGCCAGCAGTTCCGACAGGGTGGCGAACACTGAAGCTTTCTTT. This translates into CASSSDRVANTEAFF.